The 3 T cell receptor beta chains in this list originate from one sample, sequenced in a study of OX40 agonist ivuxolimab in advanced cancers. Sequencing was performed with immunoSEQ multiplex PCR; in TCRdb, only in-frame clones are kept and a portion is missing. The sample lists approximately 80,000 clones, 87% occurring once. The material sequenced was CD4+ or CD8+ T cells sorted from blood, taken in a trial of the OX40 agonist ivuxolimab. The receptors were gathered from an adult with an advanced solid tumor such as melanoma, head and neck, liver or kidney cancer.

This clone was seen more than once but under ten times. The gene calls are TRBV19 and TRBJ1-5; TRBD1 matches at 10 bases. Trimming removed 7 bases from V and 0 bases from J; junction bases left unmatched: 3. From germline, CDR1 is LNHDA and CDR2 SQIVND (reference sequence). The CDR3 is 15 amino acids. The CDR3 sequence: CASTGQGVSNQPQHF. DNA for the CDR3: TGTGCCAGTACAGGACAGGGGGTTAGCAATCAGCCCCAGCATTTT.

This clone was counted a single time. The chain has TRBV5-1 and TRBJ2-5, with 9 positions matching TRBD2. The CDR3 extends over 18 amino acids. V shed 4 bases, J shed 4 bases, and the junction held 17 bases outside the gene matches. The germline V gene encodes CDR1 SGHRS and CDR2 YFSETQ. In nucleotides, the CDR3 is TGCGCCAGCAGCGTCCCACTAGCGGGTGCCGGGGTTGGAGAGACCCAGTACTTC. It yields the protein CASSVPLAGAGVGETQYF. Combining the CDR3 with reference TRBV5-1 and TRBJ2-5 gives the whole variable domain KAGVTQTPRYLIKTRGQQVTLSCSPISGHRSVSWYQQTPGQGLQFLFEYFSETQRNKGNFPGRFSGRQFSNSRSEMNVSTLELGDSALYLCASSVPLAGAGVGETQYFGPGTRLLVL.

The chain uses TRBV11-2 and TRBJ2-1; unclear D gene. Trimming took 0 bases from V and 15 from J, leaving 12 bases between them. The germline CDR1 and CDR2 sequences are SGHAT and FQNNGV. The CDR3 length is 12 residues. CDR3 nucleotides: TGTGCCAGCAGCTTAGATATAGCCCAGCCGTTCTTC. Translation gives CASSLDIAQPFF.